In its sample, the clone carrying this T cell receptor (beta chain) was seen a few times. Its antigen is currently unknown. TCRdb re-called the PCR reads through MiXCR, storing one row per CDR3 protein. The sample lists more than 450,000 distinct CDR3 sequences; over 20% were seen once. This record belongs to a study of molecular identifiers for immune sequencing clone quantification. Study outcomes and limitations: Effector cells kept over 98% of their molecules in clones above 20 RNA copies, while naive cells kept under 1% there.

CDR3 length: 14 residues. Germline CDR1 SGHAT, CDR2 FQNNGV. The germline V and J ends were trimmed by 1 base and 5 bases, with 12 bases remaining between them. The sequence derives from a human donor in good health. Some libraries in this study had Jurkat cell RNA spiked in. The chain links TRBV11-2 to TRBJ2-7; perhaps TRBD2 as D (5 bases). Sequenced: naive CD8+ T cells from blood, with Jurkat cell RNA spiked in. The subset is: FACS-sorted CD8+CD4-CCR7+CD45RA+ naive T cells. The CDR3 DNA sequence: TGTGCCAGCAGCTTAGTGGCTAGCCTGGACGAGCAGTACTTC. This encodes CASSLVASLDEQYF.